Reported below is one TCR beta chain. These data belong to a study of blood T cell repertoires in COVID-19. The table came from immunoSEQ multiplex PCR; TCRdb's copy has only in-frame clones and leaves some out. The sample yields about 250,000 clones, 65% to 90% seen once. Sequencing was performed on PBMCs or T cells enriched from blood (not recorded which). This clonotype originated in a woman aged 50 to 65 with acute COVID-19.

The CDR3 DNA reads as TGTGCCAGTAGTCGACTCCATGAGCAGTTCTTC. Protein: CASSRLHEQFF. This chain links TRBV19 with TRBJ2-1; the D is unclear. V lost 5 bases, J lost 8 bases, and 7 bases lay in between. CDR3 length: 11 residues. Germline V gives CDR1 LNHDA, CDR2 SQIVND (reference sequence).